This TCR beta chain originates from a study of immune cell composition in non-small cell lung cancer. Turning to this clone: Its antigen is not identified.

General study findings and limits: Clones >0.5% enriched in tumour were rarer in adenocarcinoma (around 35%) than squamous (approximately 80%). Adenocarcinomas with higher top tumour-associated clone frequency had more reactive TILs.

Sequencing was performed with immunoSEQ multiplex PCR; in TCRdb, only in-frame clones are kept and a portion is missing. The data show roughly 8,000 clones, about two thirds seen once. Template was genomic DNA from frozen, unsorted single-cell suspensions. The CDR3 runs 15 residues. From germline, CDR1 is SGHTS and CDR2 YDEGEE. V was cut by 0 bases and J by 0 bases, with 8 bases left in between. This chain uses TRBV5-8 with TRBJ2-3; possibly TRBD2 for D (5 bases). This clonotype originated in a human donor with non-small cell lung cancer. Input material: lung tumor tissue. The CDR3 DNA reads TGTGCCAGCAGCTTGGCCGGGGTCAGCACAGATACGCAGTATTTT. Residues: CASSLAGVSTDTQYF.